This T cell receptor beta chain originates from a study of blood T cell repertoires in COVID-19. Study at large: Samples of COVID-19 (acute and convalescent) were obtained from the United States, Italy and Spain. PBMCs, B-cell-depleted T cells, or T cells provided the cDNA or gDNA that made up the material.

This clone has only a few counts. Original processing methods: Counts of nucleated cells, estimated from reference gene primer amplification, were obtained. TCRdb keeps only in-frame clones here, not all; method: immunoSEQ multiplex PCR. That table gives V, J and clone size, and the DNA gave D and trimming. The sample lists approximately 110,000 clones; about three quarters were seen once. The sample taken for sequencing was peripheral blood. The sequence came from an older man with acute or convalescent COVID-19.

CDR3 DNA sequence: TGTGCCAGCAGTCTTACAGGACTAGCGGGAGCGAATGAGCAGTTCTTC. Translation gives CASSLTGLAGANEQFF. The rearrangement uses TRBV28 and TRBJ2-1; TRBD2 agrees at 13 bases. In germline, CDR1 is MDHEN, CDR2 SYDVKM. This CDR3 is built from 16 residues. V gave up 5 bases and J gave up 7 bases; unmatched junction bases: 8.